The next 18 T cell receptor beta chains were all read from a single sample in a study of blood T cell repertoires in COVID-19. The table came from immunoSEQ multiplex PCR; TCRdb's copy has only in-frame clones and leaves some out. In the table there are about 120,000 clones, 70% to 90% of which are singletons. Material: peripheral blood. Receptor source: a man aged 55 to 70 with acute or convalescent COVID-19.

The chain has TRBV11-2 and TRBJ2-2; D gene uncertain. V gave up 5 bases and J gave up 7 bases, with 8 bases separating them. Germline CDR1 is SGHAT and CDR2 is FQNNGV. CDR3 length equals 12 residues. The CDR3 DNA reads as TGTGCCAGCAGCGTGACAAACGGGGAGCTGTTTTTT. Translation: CASSVTNGELFF.

The V call is TRBV4-2, the J call TRBJ1-5; 9 positions agree with TRBD1. With V trimmed by 4 bases and J by 2 bases, 6 bases remained unmatched. The germline V gene has CDR1 LGHNA and CDR2 YNFKEQ. CDR3 length equals 16 residues. In DNA form, the CDR3 reads TGTGCCAGCAGCCTGCGGACAGGGGAAGGCAATCAGCCCCAGCATTTT. This encodes CASSLRTGEGNQPQHF.

The V call is TRBV2, the J call TRBJ2-7; D is perhaps TRBD2 (6 bases). The CDR3 is 14 amino acids. The germline CDR1 and CDR2 sequences are SNHLY and FYNNEI. With 6 bases removed from V and 6 bases from J, the gap between germline ends came to 18 bases. CDR3 DNA: TGTGCCAGCAGGGCCGGGACTTTGACGGGCGAGCAGTACTTC. It yields the protein CASRAGTLTGEQYF.

V gene TRBV6-5 combines with J gene TRBJ1-1; no definite D call. The germline V gene encodes CDR1 MNHEY and CDR2 SVGAGI. Between the trimmed V and J ends, which lost 0 bases and 7 bases, there was a span of 12 bases. This CDR3 is 14 amino acids long. The CDR3 region is CASSYSKEIREAFF. As DNA, the CDR3 is TGTGCCAGCAGTTACTCCAAGGAGATACGTGAAGCTTTCTTT.

This clone was seen only once. The V call is TRBV11-3, the J call TRBJ2-2, with TRBD2 matching 11 bases. V shed 0 bases and J 0 bases; nucleotides not matched to a gene: 6. Germline V gene lookup returns CDR1 SGHNT and CDR2 YENEEA. The CDR3 extends over 19 amino acids. The CDR3 DNA is TGTGCCAGCAGCTTAGATACTAGCGGGAGAGACGCGAACACCGGGGAGCTGTTTTTT. Translating it yields CASSLDTSGRDANTGELFF. Complete variable domain (other parts from reference TRBV11-3 and TRBJ2-2): EAGVVQSPRYKIIEKKQPVAFWCNPISGHNTLYWYLQNLGQGPELLIRYENEEAVDDSQLPKDRFSAERLKGVDSTLKIQPAELGDSAVYLCASSLDTSGRDANTGELFFGEGSRLTVL.

The V gene is TRBV11-3, the J gene TRBJ2-5; TRBD2 matches 8 bases. J gave up 2 bases and V 1 base, and 9 bases lay outside the gene matches. This CDR3 is built from 17 residues. Germline-derived CDR1 and CDR2 are SGHNT and YENEEA. The CDR3 here is CASSLGTSGRGQETQYF. CDR3 nucleotide sequence: TGTGCCAGCAGCTTAGGGACAAGCGGGAGAGGGCAAGAGACCCAGTACTTC.

This rearrangement joins TRBV7-2 to TRBJ2-7, with D hard to call. The germline V gene has CDR1 SGHTA and CDR2 FQGNSA. The V gene lost 4 bases and the J gene lost 0 bases, with 7 bases spanning the gap. The CDR3 covers 13 residues. The chain's CDR3 is CASSSMSSYEQYF. DNA for the CDR3: TGTGCCAGCAGCTCAATGAGCTCCTACGAGCAGTACTTC.

The rearrangement uses TRBV28 and TRBJ1-1, with D hard to call. There are 15 residues in the CDR3. Germline CDR1 and CDR2: MDHEN and SYDVKM. V lost 6 bases to trimming and J lost 5 bases, with 19 bases between them. The CDR3 spells CASSSMPPLGTEAFF. The CDR3 DNA follows: TGTGCCAGCAGCTCAATGCCCCCCCTCGGGACTGAAGCTTTCTTT.

This clone turned up a few times. The rearrangement uses TRBV7-9 and TRBJ1-1; the D is unclear. CDR1 is SEHNR, CDR2 FQNEAQ, per germline (reference sequence). This CDR3 region has 13 residues. Trimming removed 5 bases from V and 5 bases from J, with 12 bases in between. Written as DNA, the CDR3 is TGTGCCAGCAGCCCCCCAGGTAGGACTGAAGCTTTCTTT. The encoded protein is CASSPPGRTEAFF.

This chain joins TRBV30 and TRBJ1-5; the D gene is possibly TRBD1 (5 bases). The V end was cut by 5 bases, the J end by 7 bases, with 12 bases between. Germline CDR1 reads GTSNPN; CDR2 reads SVGIG (reference sequence). The CDR3 consists of 12 residues. The CDR3 DNA follows: TGTGCCTGGGGGACTGGCGGACAGCCCCAGCATTTT. Translation: CAWGTGGQPQHF.

The chain combines TRBV30 with TRBJ2-3; the match to TRBD2 covers 9 bases. J lost 6 bases, V lost 7 bases, and 8 bases had no gene match. The CDR3 length is 13 residues. Germline CDR1 GTSNPN, CDR2 SVGIG (reference sequence). CDR3 residues: CASSAGGLDTQYF. CDR3 nucleotides: TGTGCCTCGTCGGCGGGAGGGCTTGATACGCAGTATTTT. The variable domain in full, completed from reference TRBV30 and TRBJ2-3, reads SQTIHQWPATLVQPVGSPLSLECTVEGTSNPNLYWYRQAAGRGLQLLFYSVGIGQISSEVPQNLSASRPQDRQFILSSKKLLLSDSGFYLCASSAGGLDTQYFGPGTRLTVL.

This clone appeared a few times. The chain has TRBV6-5 and TRBJ2-5, with a weak D call TRBD1 (6 bases). The CDR3 loop spans 14 amino acids. The germline CDR1 and CDR2 sequences are MNHEY and SVGAGI. V was shortened by 4 bases and J by 1 base, with 10 bases between the two germline ends. CDR3 in amino acids: CASSWTAAQETQYF. CDR3 coding DNA: TGTGCCAGCAGTTGGACAGCAGCCCAAGAGACCCAGTACTTC.

CDR3 sequence: CASSLARQLTIQDTQYF. The CDR3 DNA reads TGTGCCAGCAGCTTAGCGCGGCAGTTGACCATACAAGATACGCAGTATTTT. The V call is TRBV7-2, the J call TRBJ2-3; D call uncertain. CDR3 length equals 17 residues. Per the germline V gene, CDR1 is SGHTA and CDR2 is FQGNSA. Trimming took off 0 bases at V and 5 bases at J, with 18 bases between the two ends.

This clone was recorded only once. This chain uses TRBV27 with TRBJ2-2; 7 bases align to TRBD2. The trim removed 5 bases at V and 6 bases at J, leaving 9 bases unmatched. CDR3 size: 15 residues. CDR1 and CDR2 from the germline V gene are MNHEY and SMNVEV (reference sequence). The CDR3 protein is CASSGGETRAGELFF. DNA of the CDR3: TGTGCCAGCAGTGGGGGGGAGACTCGAGCCGGGGAGCTGTTTTTT.

This chain joins TRBV6-5 and TRBJ2-3; the match to TRBD2 covers 9 bases. From germline, CDR1 is MNHEY and CDR2 SVGAGI. V shed 8 bases and J 1 base; nucleotides not matched to a gene: 7. The CDR3 is made up of 15 amino acids. The CDR3 coding sequence is TGTGCCAGCCTCTCGGGCGGGAGGGGCACAGATACGCAGTATTTT. Translation: CASLSGGRGTDTQYF.

The V gene is TRBV28, the J gene TRBJ1-4; weak D call: TRBD1 (5 bases). V was trimmed by 5 bases and J by 1 base, leaving 11 bases between them. This CDR3 is 15 amino acids long. CDR1 is MDHEN, CDR2 SYDVKM, per germline. CDR3 loop: CASSPQGETNEKLFF. The CDR3 region has the DNA TGTGCCAGCAGTCCGCAGGGTGAAACTAATGAAAAACTGTTTTTT.

A few counts support this clone. This chain uses TRBV2 with TRBJ1-1; TRBD1 agrees at 9 bases. The germline V gene encodes CDR1 SNHLY and CDR2 FYNNEI. The junction had 9 bases not matched to a gene; V was cut back by 6 bases and J by 7 bases. This CDR3 comprises 14 residues. For the CDR3, the DNA is TGTGCCAGCAGGGGACAGGGTAAACTAAATGAAGCTTTCTTT. Protein product: CASRGQGKLNEAFF.

In its sample, this clone was seen once. The chain uses TRBV2 and TRBJ1-2; 11 bases fit TRBD1. J gave up 8 bases and V 5 bases, and 13 bases lay outside the gene matches. The V gene's germline CDR1 is SNHLY and CDR2 FYNNEI. The CDR3 loop spans 16 amino acids. In DNA form, the CDR3 reads TGTGCCAGCAGTCAGGACAGGGGGCTTTTATCGGGAGGCTACACCTTC. Its protein product is CASSQDRGLLSGGYTF.